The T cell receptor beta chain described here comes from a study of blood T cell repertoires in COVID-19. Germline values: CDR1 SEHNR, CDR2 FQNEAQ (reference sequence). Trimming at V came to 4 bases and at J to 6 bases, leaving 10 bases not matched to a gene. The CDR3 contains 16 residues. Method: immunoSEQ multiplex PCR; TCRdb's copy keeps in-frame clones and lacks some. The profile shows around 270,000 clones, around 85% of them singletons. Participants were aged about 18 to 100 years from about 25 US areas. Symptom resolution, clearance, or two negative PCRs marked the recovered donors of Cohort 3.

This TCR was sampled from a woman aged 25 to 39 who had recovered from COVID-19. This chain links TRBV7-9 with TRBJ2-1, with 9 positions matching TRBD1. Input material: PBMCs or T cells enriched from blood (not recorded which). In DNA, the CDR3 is TGTGCCAGCAGCTCTGGACAGGGGTGGATAGGCAATGAGCAGTTCTTC. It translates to CASSSGQGWIGNEQFF. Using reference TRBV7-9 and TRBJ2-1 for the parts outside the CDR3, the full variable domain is DTGVSQNPRHKITKRGQNVTFRCDPISEHNRLYWYRQTLGQGPEFLTYFQNEAQLEKSRLLSDRFSAERPKGSFSTLEIQRTEQGDSAMYLCASSSGQGWIGNEQFFGPGTRLTVL.